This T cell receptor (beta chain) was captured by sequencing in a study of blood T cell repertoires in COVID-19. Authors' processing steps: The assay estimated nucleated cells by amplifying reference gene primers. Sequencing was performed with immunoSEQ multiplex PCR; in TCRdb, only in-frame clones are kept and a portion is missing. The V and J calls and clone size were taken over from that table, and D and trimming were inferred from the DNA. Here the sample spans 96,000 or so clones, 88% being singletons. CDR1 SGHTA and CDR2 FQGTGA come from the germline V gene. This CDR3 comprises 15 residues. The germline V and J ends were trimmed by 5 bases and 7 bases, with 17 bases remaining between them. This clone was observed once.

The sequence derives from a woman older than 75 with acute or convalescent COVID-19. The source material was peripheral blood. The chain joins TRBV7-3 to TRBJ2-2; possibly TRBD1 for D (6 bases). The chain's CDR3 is CASSPSSTGRGELFF. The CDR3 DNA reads TGTGCCAGCAGCCCCTCCTCGACAGGTCGCGGGGAGCTGTTTTTT. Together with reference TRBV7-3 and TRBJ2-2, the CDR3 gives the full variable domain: GAGVSQTPSNKVTEKGKYVELRCDPISGHTALYWYRQSLGQGPEFLIYFQGTGAADDSGLPNDRFFAVRPEGSVSTLKIQRTERGDSAVYLCASSPSSTGRGELFFGEGSRLTVL.